This TCR beta chain originates from a study of early T cells in non-severe SARS-CoV-2 infection. The wider study: Sequencing used unsorted whole-blood bulk RNA, so chains lack pairing. Study-level points and caveats: Matching results from VDJdb favored anti-spike CD8 responses, leaving private and CD4 specificities undetected.

Remarks on this clonotype: Antigen specificity is unknown. This may be a read error: a much more frequent sequence differs by one nucleotide.

Separate cDNA molecules each had unique molecular identifiers attached to them. TCRdb re-derived calls from the 5' RACE reads in MiXCR, one entry per CDR3 protein. Found here are tens of thousands of distinct CDR3 sequences, 3% to 4.5% of them singletons; the top ten hold 8% to 10%. The J segment lost 4 bases and the V segment lost 1 base, leaving 6 bases of the junction unmatched. The CDR3 runs 17 residues. Per the germline V gene, CDR1 is SGHAT and CDR2 is FQNNGV. This sequence was found in an adult who was a healthcare worker with PCR-confirmed SARS-CoV-2 infection or an uninfected control (not recorded which). The sequenced material came from whole blood. V gene TRBV11-2 combines with J gene TRBJ2-1, with 11 bases identical to TRBD2. CDR3 amino acids: CASSLVLAGGIYNEQFF. The CDR3 region has the DNA TGTGCCAGCAGCTTAGTTCTAGCGGGAGGCATATACAATGAGCAGTTCTTC.